A selection of T cell receptor beta chains follows, all from one sample in a study of OX40 agonist ivuxolimab in advanced cancers. TCRdb keeps only in-frame clones here, not all; method: immunoSEQ multiplex PCR. Of some 40,000 clones in the sample, around 83% are singletons; the top ten hold around 20%. Specimen: CD4+ or CD8+ T cells sorted from blood, collected in a trial of the OX40 agonist ivuxolimab. The receptor set was obtained from an adult with an advanced solid tumor such as melanoma, head and neck, liver or kidney cancer. The CDR3 runs from the conserved cysteine through the conserved F or W. D genes are given only for firm matches. Size values are once, few and many counts, or a class for expanded clones, and some rows have none.

j_call v_call clone_size d_call cdr3_nt cdr3_aa
TRBJ2-2 TRBV5-1 . . TGCGCCAGCAGCCCGCCAAATGTGGGCGTCACCGGGGAGCTGTTTTTT CASSPPNVGVTGELFF
TRBJ2-7 TRBV7-6 . . TGTGCCAGCAGCTTAGCTGGCGGGCTCGGAGGCGAGCAGTACTTC CASSLAGGLGGEQYF
TRBJ1-1 TRBV19 . . TGTGCCAGTATCCCCTATTCGACAGAGAACACTGAAGCTTTCTTT CASIPYSTENTEAFF
TRBJ1-1 TRBV6-5 . . TGTGCCAGCAGGTTTGGGGGTTCGAACACTGAAGCTTTCTTT CASRFGGSNTEAFF
TRBJ1-1 TRBV6-5 . . TGTGCCAGCAGTTACACGACCCCAGGCGCCACTGAAGCTTTCTTT CASSYTTPGATEAFF
TRBJ2-1 TRBV10-3 . TRBD2 TGTGCCATCAGGGGAGCGGGAGGCGGGACCTACAATGAGCAGTTCTTC CAIRGAGGGTYNEQFF
TRBJ2-3 TRBV6-1 . TRBD2 TGTGCCAGCAGTGGTACTAGCGGGGGCACAGATACGCAGTATTTT CASSGTSGGTDTQYF
TRBJ2-5 TRBV14 few . TGTGCCAGCACCCCTCGAGGAGGGCAGGGGGATGAGACCCAGTACTTC CASTPRGGQGDETQYF
TRBJ1-1 TRBV19 . TRBD1 TGTGCCAGTAGTAACCCACGGGACAGCCTGAACACTGAAGCTTTCTTT CASSNPRDSLNTEAFF
TRBJ2-7 TRBV6-5 once . TGTGCCAGCTTAGCCGGGACCTACGAGCAGTACTTC CASLAGTYEQYF
TRBJ2-2 TRBV27 . . TGTGCCAGCAGTTTGGGAGTGCCCGGGGAGCTGTTTTTT CASSLGVPGELFF
TRBJ1-6 TRBV15 once . TGTGCCACCAGCAGAGATAAAGGGATAGGGTCACCCCTCCACTTT CATSRDKGIGSPLHF
TRBJ1-4 TRBV10-2 once . TGCGCCAGCAGTGTCATCTACAGCCGTGCTAATGAAAAACTGTTTTTT CASSVIYSRANEKLFF
TRBJ1-2 TRBV19 . TRBD1 TGTGCCAGTAGTATGACAGGGACTTATGGCTACACCTTC CASSMTGTYGYTF
TRBJ2-7 TRBV25-1 . . TGTGCCAGCAGTCTTTCCGGGTCCTACGAGCAGTACTTC CASSLSGSYEQYF
TRBJ2-5 TRBV7-9 once TRBD2 TGTGCCAGCAGCTCCAGACTGGGGGGGGAGACCCAGTACTTC CASSSRLGGETQYF
TRBJ1-6 TRBV10-1 . . TGCGCCAGCAGGACACAGGGAAGTTGGTCACCCCTCCACTTT CASRTQGSWSPLHF
TRBJ1-1 TRBV6-6 . TRBD1 TGTGCCAGCAGTGCCCTCGACAGGGGTCGAGCTTTCTTT CASSALDRGRAFF
TRBJ2-3 TRBV5-6 . TRBD1 TGTGCCAGCAGCTTGGCCAACGACAGGGGGGTTGGAGATACGCAGTATTTT CASSLANDRGVGDTQYF
TRBJ2-7 TRBV27 . TRBD1 TGTGCCAGCAGTTCCGGACAGGGTTCCTACGAGCAGTACTTC CASSSGQGSYEQYF
TRBJ2-7 TRBV29-1 . TRBD1 TGCAGCGTTGATGGGGGACAGGGAGGCTACGAGCAGTACTTC CSVDGGQGGYEQYF
TRBJ2-6 TRBV10-3 . . TGTGCCATCAGTGAGTCGATGGGGACGTTAGGGGCCAACGTCCTGACTTTC CAISESMGTLGANVLTF
TRBJ2-3 TRBV27 . TRBD2 TGTGCCAGCAGTTTATGGGCCGGGGGGACCACAGATACGCAGTATTTT CASSLWAGGTTDTQYF
TRBJ2-7 TRBV4-3 . TRBD2 TGCGCCAGCAGCCAAGATACGGCTAGCGGGGGGGCCCCCCACGAGCAGTACTTC CASSQDTASGGAPHEQYF
TRBJ1-1 TRBV5-5 . . TGTGCCAGCAGCTTGGCCGGGAGGGTGAACACTGAAGCTTTCTTT CASSLAGRVNTEAFF
TRBJ2-7 TRBV25-1 . . TGTGCCAGCAGTGAATACGGGAGCTCCCACGAGCAGTACTTC CASSEYGSSHEQYF
TRBJ2-7 TRBV30 . . TGTGCCTGGAGTGTAGCCAGGCACGAGCAGTACTTC CAWSVARHEQYF
TRBJ2-7 TRBV11-2 . . TGTGCCAGCGGGGGCCCACTACGGCCCTACGAGCAGTACTTC CASGGPLRPYEQYF
TRBJ2-3 TRBV6-4 few TRBD2 TGTGCCAGCAGTGTTCTAGCGGGGGGGCAAGATACGCAGTATTTT CASSVLAGGQDTQYF
TRBJ2-1 TRBV7-6 . . TGTGCCAGCAGCTACGCCTTGAATGAGCAGTTCTTC CASSYALNEQFF
TRBJ1-5 TRBV27 . . TGTGCCAGCAGTCCAAGGTCACAGGCCAGTCAGCCCCAGCATTTT CASSPRSQASQPQHF
TRBJ2-5 TRBV27 . . TGTGCCAGCAGTTTAGTGGGACAATCCCTCCAAGAGACCCAGTACTTC CASSLVGQSLQETQYF
TRBJ1-2 TRBV27 few TRBD1 TGTGCCAGCTGGGACAGGGGAAACTATGGCTACACCTTC CASWDRGNYGYTF
TRBJ1-5 TRBV27 few . TGTGCCAGCAGTCCCTCCACTTATCAGCCCCAGCATTTT CASSPSTYQPQHF
TRBJ2-7 TRBV11-2 . TRBD2 TGTGCCAGCAGTTCGAGGGGGGGACTAGCTCTTTACGAGCAGTACTTC CASSSRGGLALYEQYF
TRBJ2-5 TRBV4-1 . TRBD2 TGCGCCAGCAGCCAAGATACGGGGGGGGAGACCCAGTACTTC CASSQDTGGETQYF
TRBJ1-3 TRBV19 . . TGTGCCAGTACCCCGGATTGGGTAGGAAACACCATATATTTT CASTPDWVGNTIYF
TRBJ2-3 TRBV5-4 . . TGTGCCAGCAGCTTTGTTGATGATACGCAGTATTTT CASSFVDDTQYF
TRBJ1-4 TRBV14 . . TGTGCCAGCAGCCATAGTGGGATGGGAAAACTGTTTTTT CASSHSGMGKLFF
TRBJ2-2 TRBV27 . . TGTGCCAGCACGTCGAACACCGGGGAGCTGTTTTTT CASTSNTGELFF
TRBJ1-2 TRBV6-1 . TRBD1 TGTGCCAGCAGTGACTTTCCGACAGGGAACTATGGCTACACCTTC CASSDFPTGNYGYTF
TRBJ1-1 TRBV27 . . TGTGCCAGCAGTTTATTGGGCACTGAAGCTTTCTTT CASSLLGTEAFF
TRBJ2-5 TRBV14 . TRBD1 TGTGCCAGCAGCAGGGGACAGGGGAGCGGAGAGACCCAGTACTTC CASSRGQGSGETQYF
TRBJ1-1 TRBV4-1 . . TGCGCCAGCAGCCATCCCGGGACGGGGAACACTGAAGCTTTCTTT CASSHPGTGNTEAFF
TRBJ1-5 TRBV11-3 . . TGTGCCAGCAGCTTAGACTATTATAGCAATCAGCCCCAGCATTTT CASSLDYYSNQPQHF
TRBJ2-7 TRBV5-5 . TRBD2 TGTGCCAGCAGCACATCCCTAGCGGGAGGGTTCTACGAGCAGTACTTC CASSTSLAGGFYEQYF
TRBJ1-1 TRBV11-1 . . TGTGCCAGCAGCCCCGTTGTGCCTCTCACTGAAGCTTTCTTT CASSPVVPLTEAFF
TRBJ2-7 TRBV5-4 once TRBD2 TGTGCCAGCAGCCAAGCCGGGAGGGGGACCGACTACGAGCAGTACTTC CASSQAGRGTDYEQYF
TRBJ2-1 TRBV7-3 . . TGTGCCAGCAGCGTCATCTCGGACGGGAATGAGCAGTTCTTC CASSVISDGNEQFF
TRBJ2-1 TRBV28 . . TGTGCCAGCAGTTTTGTGGCGGGTAATGGGGGTTTGAATGAGCAGTTCTTC CASSFVAGNGGLNEQFF
TRBJ1-1 TRBV4-2 once TRBD1 TGTGCCAGCAGCCAAGATGTAGGGACAGGGGGCACCACTGAAGCTTTCTTT CASSQDVGTGGTTEAFF
TRBJ1-2 TRBV19 . . TGTGCCAGTAGTATAGTATCGATGGGCTACGGCTACACCTTC CASSIVSMGYGYTF
TRBJ2-1 TRBV29-1 . . TGCAGCGTACGGGGACCGCACAATGAGCAGTTCTTC CSVRGPHNEQFF
TRBJ1-5 TRBV7-9 . TRBD1 TGTGCCAGCAGCCTGGGACAGGGTGATCAGCCCCAGCATTTT CASSLGQGDQPQHF
TRBJ1-1 TRBV7-3 . . TGTGCCAGCAGCCAACAGGGACGAGGCACTGAAGCTTTCTTT CASSQQGRGTEAFF